Listed below are T cell receptor beta chains from one sample, sequenced in a study of blood T cell repertoires in COVID-19. Measured with immunoSEQ multiplex PCR; TCRdb has only the in-frame clones, and not every one. The table includes about 360,000 clones, about 87% detected once. Sample: peripheral blood. The origin of the receptors is a human donor in a cohort sampled during active COVID-19. The CDR3 runs from the conserved cysteine through the conserved F or W. D genes are given only for firm matches. Size values are once, few and many counts, or a class for expanded clones, and some rows have none.

V gene	D gene	clone size	CDR3 length	J gene	CDR3 protein	CDR3 DNA
TRBV6-2/TRBV6-3	TRBD1	once	16	TRBJ1-5	CASSWTGGGSNQPQHF	TGTGCCAGCAGTTGGACAGGGGGGGGCAGCAATCAGCCCCAGCATTTT
TRBV19	TRBD2	.	18	TRBJ2-2	CASNDGLAGGPGTGELFF	TGTGCCAGTAATGACGGACTAGCGGGGGGGCCGGGCACCGGGGAGCTGTTTTTT
TRBV5-6	.	.	15	TRBJ1-2	CASRFGRGYNYGYTF	TGTGCCAGCAGGTTCGGGAGGGGGTACAACTATGGCTACACCTTC
TRBV2	.	.	14	TRBJ2-7	CASSEAAGTYEQYF	TGTGCCAGCAGTGAGGCGGCAGGGACCTACGAGCAGTACTTC
TRBV6-1	.	.	13	TRBJ1-1	CASSEEQVTEAFF	TGTGCCAGCAGTGAAGAACAGGTCACTGAAGCTTTCTTT
TRBV5-1	TRBD1	.	17	TRBJ2-2	CASTLFPGQGSTGELFF	TGCGCCAGCACGCTATTCCCGGGACAGGGGAGCACCGGGGAGCTGTTTTTT
TRBV6-2/TRBV6-3	.	.	15	TRBJ1-2	CASSYSLGGRYGYTF	TGTGCCAGCAGTTACTCTCTGGGAGGAAGATATGGCTACACCTTC
TRBV7-8	.	.	17	TRBJ2-2	CASSLGRGMRAPGELFF	TGTGCCAGCAGCTTAGGGCGCGGGATGCGGGCCCCCGGGGAGCTGTTTTTT
TRBV6-1	TRBD1	few	14	TRBJ2-2	CASSDGQGAGELFF	TGTGCCAGCAGTGACGGACAGGGGGCCGGGGAGCTGTTTTTT
TRBV27	.	.	14	TRBJ1-1	CASSGAAMNTEAFF	TGTGCCAGCAGCGGAGCAGCGATGAACACTGAAGCTTTCTTT
TRBV2	.	.	15	TRBJ1-5	CASTISTGSNQPQHF	TGTGCCAGCACGATTAGTACGGGTAGCAATCAGCCCCAGCATTTT
TRBV10-3	TRBD1	.	13	TRBJ1-5	CAIKGGRDQPQHF	TGTGCCATCAAAGGGGGCCGCGATCAGCCCCAGCATTTT
TRBV6-2/TRBV6-3	.	.	16	TRBJ2-5	CASSYSISADGETQYF	TGTGCCAGCAGTTACTCGATTAGCGCGGATGGAGAGACCCAGTACTTC
TRBV19	TRBD1	.	20	TRBJ1-5	CASSISCELRQGLCPQPQHF	TGTGCCAGTAGTATAAGTTGCGAGCTTCGACAGGGGTTGTGTCCTCAGCCCCAGCATTTT
TRBV18	TRBD2	.	16	TRBJ2-3	CASARGRAGFTDTQYF	TGTGCCAGCGCTCGGGGCCGAGCGGGATTCACAGATACGCAGTATTTT
TRBV12-3/TRBV12-4	TRBD1	.	13	TRBJ1-2	CASRTGSNYGYTF	TGTGCCAGCAGGACAGGGTCTAACTATGGCTACACCTTC
TRBV11-2	.	once	14	TRBJ1-6	CASSFGSRGSPLHF	TGTGCCAGCAGCTTCGGGAGTCGTGGTTCACCCCTCCACTTT
TRBV6-1	.	.	14	TRBJ2-7	CASSDRGESYEQYF	TGTGCCAGCAGTGACAGGGGCGAATCCTACGAGCAGTACTTC
TRBV27	TRBD2	.	16	TRBJ2-1	CASSPLAGGIYNEQFF	TGTGCCAGCAGCCCCCTAGCGGGAGGGATCTACAATGAGCAGTTCTTC
TRBV19	TRBD1	.	15	TRBJ1-5	CASSKGQEFPQPQHF	TGTGCCAGTAGTAAGGGACAGGAATTCCCGCAGCCCCAGCATTTT
TRBV9	TRBD1	.	15	TRBJ2-5	CASSPRTGPQETQYF	TGTGCCAGCAGCCCCCGGACAGGGCCTCAAGAGACCCAGTACTTC
TRBV2	.	.	14	TRBJ2-3	CASPGGGSFGTQYF	TGTGCCAGCCCGGGGGGCGGGAGCTTTGGTACGCAGTATTTT
TRBV19	.	.	15	TRBJ2-2	CATLLAGPDTGELFF	TGTGCCACCCTACTTGCTGGGCCCGACACCGGGGAGCTGTTTTTT
TRBV11-1	TRBD2	.	13	TRBJ2-1	CASSLAGGAEQFF	TGTGCCAGCAGCCTAGCGGGGGGTGCCGAGCAGTTCTTC
TRBV5-8	TRBD2	.	15	TRBJ2-3	CASSFSGRALDTQYF	TGTGCCAGCAGCTTCAGCGGGAGGGCCCTTGATACGCAGTATTTT
TRBV6-5	TRBD1	.	15	TRBJ1-1	CASSSEQGAYTEAFF	TGTGCCAGCAGTTCCGAACAGGGGGCTTACACTGAAGCTTTCTTT
TRBV9	.	once	13	TRBJ1-2	CASSVEGSYGYTF	TGTGCCAGCAGCGTAGAAGGGAGCTATGGCTACACCTTC
TRBV3-1/TRBV3-2	.	once	15	TRBJ2-5	CASSQDFSGRETQYF	TGTGCCAGCAGCCAAGACTTTTCGGGGAGAGAGACCCAGTACTTC
TRBV10-2	.	.	14	TRBJ1-6	CASSDGAYNSPLHF	TGCGCCAGCAGTGACGGAGCCTATAATTCACCCCTCCACTTT
TRBV29-1	TRBD1	.	14	TRBJ2-7	CSVGRDRAFGEQYF	TGCAGCGTTGGCCGGGACAGGGCTTTTGGCGAGCAGTACTTC
TRBV12-3/TRBV12-4	.	.	13	TRBJ1-1	CASSFRENTEAFF	TGTGCCAGCAGTTTTCGGGAGAACACTGAAGCTTTCTTT
TRBV9	TRBD2	once	17	TRBJ2-1	CASSVVGLAGGGDEQFF	TGTGCCAGCAGCGTAGTGGGACTAGCGGGGGGAGGGGATGAGCAGTTCTTC
TRBV9	.	.	12	TRBJ2-7	CASSVGQDEQYF	TGTGCCAGCAGCGTAGGTCAGGACGAGCAGTACTTC
TRBV11-2	TRBD2	.	14	TRBJ2-1	CASSPTSGGALKFF	TGTGCCAGCAGCCCGACTAGCGGGGGGGCCTTGAAGTTCTTC
TRBV25-1	.	.	13	TRBJ1-2	CASSAVANYGYTF	TGTGCCAGCAGTGCGGTAGCTAACTATGGCTACACCTTC
TRBV7-2	.	.	19	TRBJ2-5	CASSPRIPYPAGHQETQYF	TGTGCCAGCAGCCCACGGATACCCTACCCAGCTGGGCACCAAGAGACCCAGTACTTC
TRBV5-6	.	few	13	TRBJ1-2	CASSFDSNYGYTF	TGTGCCAGCAGCTTCGACAGCAACTATGGCTACACCTTC
TRBV27	.	.	15	TRBJ1-4	CASSQLGQGNEKLFF	TGTGCCAGCAGCCAATTAGGGCAGGGAAATGAAAAACTGTTTTTT
TRBV5-4	TRBD1	.	14	TRBJ1-2	CASSPSDRVYGYTF	TGTGCCAGCAGCCCTTCGGACAGGGTGTATGGCTACACCTTC
TRBV5-1	.	.	14	TRBJ2-7	CASSWTSLGDEQYF	TGCGCCAGCAGCTGGACGAGCCTAGGGGACGAGCAGTACTTC
TRBV7-2	.	.	13	TRBJ2-5	CASSLEQEETQYF	TGTGCCAGCAGCTTAGAACAGGAAGAGACCCAGTACTTC
TRBV2	TRBD2	.	19	TRBJ2-1	CASIGTGLAALRGFNEQFF	TGTGCCAGCATCGGAACGGGACTAGCGGCCCTCAGGGGCTTTAATGAGCAGTTCTTC
TRBV6-5	.	.	14	TRBJ1-6	CASRTGTPNSPLHF	TGTGCCAGCAGAACCGGGACACCAAATTCACCCCTCCACTTT
TRBV30	.	once	14	TRBJ2-3	CAWTSGVYTDTQYF	TGTGCCTGGACCTCGGGGGTATACACAGATACGCAGTATTTT
TRBV5-1	.	.	13	TRBJ2-7	CASSLYGDYEQYF	TGCGCCAGCAGCTTGTACGGGGATTACGAGCAGTACTTC
TRBV6-5	.	.	14	TRBJ2-1	CASRGGTSPNEQFF	TGTGCCAGCAGGGGGGGGACATCCCCCAATGAGCAGTTCTTC
TRBV5-8	TRBD1	.	16	TRBJ1-1	CASSSGQGGFSTEAFF	TGTGCCAGCAGCTCGGGACAGGGAGGGTTTAGTACTGAAGCTTTCTTT
TRBV5-6	TRBD2	few	15	TRBJ2-1	CASSRLAELYNEQFF	TGTGCCAGCAGCCGTCTAGCGGAGCTCTACAATGAGCAGTTCTTC
TRBV27	TRBD1	.	15	TRBJ2-6	CASSGQGSRANVLTF	TGTGCCAGCAGTGGACAGGGATCAAGGGCCAACGTCCTGACTTTC
TRBV2	TRBD2	.	15	TRBJ2-3	CASRDSSGSTDTQYF	TGTGCCAGCAGGGATTCTAGCGGGAGCACAGATACGCAGTATTTT